The clone carrying this TCR beta chain was seen once. These data originate in a study of OX40 agonist ivuxolimab in advanced cancers. TCRdb's copy holds only in-frame clones and misses some; the assay was immunoSEQ multiplex PCR. Of some 80,000 clones listed, about four fifths are singletons. Between the trimmed V and J ends, which lost 4 bases and 9 bases, there was a span of 14 bases. Germline V gene data show CDR1 as SNHLY and CDR2 as FYNNEI. The CDR3 is made up of 13 amino acids. This clonotype was obtained from an adult with an advanced solid tumor such as melanoma, head and neck, liver or kidney cancer. This chain links TRBV2 with TRBJ2-3; possible D gene TRBD2, 6 bases. This specimen was CD4+ or CD8+ T cells sorted from blood, taken in a trial of the OX40 agonist ivuxolimab. The CDR3 DNA is TGTGCCAGCAGTGGGCGGGGCCGTGAAACGCAGTATTTT. Translating it yields CASSGRGRETQYF. Together with reference TRBV2 and TRBJ2-3, the CDR3 gives the full variable domain: EPEVTQTPSHQVTQMGQEVILRCVPISNHLYFYWYRQILGQKVEFLVSFYNNEISEKSEIFDDQFSVERPDGSNFTLKIRSTKLEDSAMYFCASSGRGRETQYFGPGTRLTVL.